This T cell receptor (beta chain) was obtained from a study of cytomegalovirus exposure and HLA in healthy donors (dated by TCRdb to 2017 to 2019). As for the study more broadly: An earlier analysis of around 600 of the donors reported roughly 300 Gb of sequence data and around 120 million unique TCR beta sequences from about 180 million T cells. About five DR-DQ haplotypes were treated as single units for association and clustering because of strong linkage in the cohort. To predict cytomegalovirus infection status, the study brought together high-throughput TCR immunosequencing, statistical association of individual TCRs with disease status, and machine learning. Typing coverage varied by locus: roughly 629-630 donors for A, B, C, DRB1 and DQB1; 500 to 550 for DQA1; nearly 610 for DPA1; 450 to 480 for DPB1. The genetic ancestry cluster associated with self-reported Caucasian donors included about 81% of the roughly 380 genotyped donors. Among a few hundred genotyped donors of the cohort, an average of about 240,000 unique TCR beta nucleotide sequences were sequenced per donor, roughly a sixth of them non-productive. To decide whether each TCR beta V gene segment behaved as functional or pseudogenic, an earlier analysis of fewer than 750 of the donors relied on high-throughput TCR beta sequencing. A later genetic analysis took genome-wide SNP genotypes for about 65% of the 666 donors and used that subset as a discovery cohort. In the later analysis, no new phenotypic data were used to find candidate immune exposures; instead, reliance was placed on TCR beta sequences and their occurrence across donors. A later analysis re-analyzed previously published TCR beta repertoires from 666 donors and added high-resolution HLA genotyping to study TCR occurrence patterns. Alongside the repertoire data, information on donor age, sex, ethnicity and CMV serostatus was compiled. HLA typing included class I and class II loci at four-digit resolution. An early release that covered approximately 600 HLA-typed donors contained around 330 gigabases of sequencing data and roughly 84 million unique TCR sequences. All discovery cohort repertoires had been generated using a single sequencing platform. The study used immunosequencing to profile the T cell repertoires of approximately 650 subjects and linked those repertoires to cytomegalovirus serostatus. In addition to the first cohort of 666 subjects, a separate validation cohort of around 110 different subjects was used. The study aimed to test whether cataloging public T cell receptors could reveal signatures of past pathogen exposure. General study outcomes and caveats: A later analysis found that most CMV-associated TCR beta chains appeared HLA-restricted, with HLA associations seemingly driven largely by CMV exposure. In a later analysis, 16,951 TCR beta sequences were associated with specific HLA alleles at a false discovery rate of 0.05. When HLA alleles, especially DR and DQ, strongly co-occurred, TCR associations were difficult to assign to individual alleles. According to a later genetic analysis, donors in an Asian-associated ancestry cluster had fewer N-insertions in productive TCRs than the approximately 700-donor mean. Because counts were too low, approximately 18 rarely observed V segments, including chromosome 9 orphons, were excluded from the earlier analysis of 587 of the donors. For the cohort, immune exposure information was limited to CMV serostatus. In vitro tests confirmed that three of the cytomegalovirus-associated TCR beta chains recognize cytomegalovirus antigens. In the study, roughly 160 TCR beta chains were listed as associated with cytomegalovirus. Several of the top co-occurrence clusters appeared to be linked to parvovirus B19, influenza, CMV and Epstein-Barr virus, according to a later analysis. A further reported finding was that TCR beta sequences accurately predicted the HLA-A and HLA-B alleles for most subjects in the first cohort. Because HLA typing was unavailable for some donors at each locus, only the typed subset was used in association tests. While some public TCRs were present in many individuals, most TCR sequences turned up only very rarely across donors. Presence/absence analyses assumed roughly uniform sequencing depth across donors, an assumption that may not hold. A later genetic analysis associated a missense DCLRE1C variant with V-gene and J-gene trimming of TCR beta chains, and an independent cohort replicated the association. A later analysis found that TCR association rates varied across HLA loci, with DRB1 alleles showing the most associated TCRs and HLA-C alleles the fewest. Linkage disequilibrium might explain the correlated functional status among segregating V segments, but an unknown experimental factor could not be ruled out. This cohort had only TCR beta chains sequenced, and the lack of alpha or paired-chain data limited which features could be detected. An earlier analysis of around 500 of the donors showed that most TCR beta V segments appeared in productive rearrangements either about 87% or about 30% of the time, which broadly matched IMGT annotations. A group of highly shared sequence variants was considered likely to be a technical artifact of the sequencing pipeline. The authors suggested that the approach could potentially be generalized to other disease states and immunological phenotypes. In a later analysis, HLA-associated TCR beta chains were found to be more clonally expanded and to have lower generation probabilities than equally common non-associated chains. Cytomegalovirus status was reported to be diagnosed by the classifier with high specificity and sensitivity in both the original and validation cohorts.

The library was generated by the immunoSEQ multiplex PCR assay. A mixture of 60 forward primers for TCR Vbeta segments and 13 reverse primers for TCR Jbeta segments was used in the multiplex PCR. The CDR3 region of rearranged TCR beta genes was amplified from genomic DNA with a multiplex PCR assay. The Illumina HiSeq System was used to sequence the amplified TCR beta libraries as 87-base-pair reads. From the authors' description of their analysis: In a later analysis, some 80 million unique TCR beta chains were counted across the approximately 640 repertoires, and around 11 million of these chains were shared by at least two donors. Raw reads were error-corrected and collapsed into unique sequences with a nearest-neighbor algorithm that merged closely related sequences to remove PCR and sequencing errors. CDR3 sequences were aligned to IMGT reference sequences to assign V, D and J gene segments. For a sequence to be retained, a match of at least six nucleotides was required to both a V gene segment and a J gene segment. A rearrangement counted as productive if the CDR3 had no stop codons and remained in frame with V and J, and every other rearrangement counted as non-productive. CDR3 was defined by IMGT convention, running from the second conserved V-encoded cysteine to the conserved J-encoded phenylalanine. In an earlier analysis of more than 550 of the donors, sequences lacking an unambiguous match to a single V gene segment were excluded. In an earlier analysis of 450 to 750 of the donors, a V segment was called functional when productive rearrangements were above 56.7%, and segregating when the standard deviation between donors exceeded 5%. A statistical classification framework was built to diagnose cytomegalovirus status from the catalog of TCR beta chain sequences. In a later analysis, TCR nucleotide sequences were compared against IMGT/GENE-DB human TR gene sequences so that V and J genes could be assigned. In a later analysis, CDR3 sequences and most-parsimonious VDJ recombination scenarios were assigned using the TCRdist pipeline. A later analysis defined each TCR beta chain by its CDR3 amino acid sequence plus V-gene family, and excluded reads lacking a unique V-gene family. To address suspected cross-contamination and a sequencing artifact, a later analysis removed some 620 highly shared, low-generation-probability nucleotide sequences. A later analysis calculated a clonal expansion index for each public chain from normalized within-repertoire ranks of inferred template counts. Generation probabilities in a later analysis came from a VDJ recombination model fitted to out-of-frame rearrangements, and those results were checked against IGoR. A later analysis scored TCR-TCR, TCR-HLA and TCR-CMV co-occurrence with hypergeometric tests, applying a repertoire-size bias correction to TCR pairs. A later analysis estimated false discovery rates by permuting HLA or CMV assignments 20 times. In a later analysis, co-occurring TCRs were grouped with DBSCAN, and TCRdist sequence similarity was added when clustering was performed within HLA-allele-positive subsets. Repertoires with fewer than 30,000 or more than 120,000 public chains were left out of co-occurrence clustering, as were about 5 repertoires with anomalous nucleotide sharing. TCRdb carries this immuneACCESS record with in-frame sequences only. Its versions omit some clonotypes, under half of them owing to an unresolved V gene in the studies checked, with the rest unexplained. The V and J calls and clone size are taken from that table; D and trimming were inferred from the DNA. The sample table contains 150,000 to 200,000 clones; only one count was recorded for around 68% of them. The biggest ten clones account for over 2.5% of the sample.

In total, 666 healthy bone marrow donors made up the cohort. Cohort members were all nominally healthy when sampled, although unrecorded immune exposures were likely present. The donor was CMV seronegative and was included in the group of a few hundred seronegative cohort members. Each donor provided a peripheral blood sample, and peripheral blood mononuclear cells were used for TCR beta sequencing. Genomic DNA extraction from the blood cell samples was performed with the Qiagen DNeasy Blood Extraction Kit. Worth noting for this clone: No cognate antigen has been identified for it. No base-level quality is on record; no much larger clone is a single base apart.

The specimen was PBMCs. This receptor was identified in a man in his forties in good health and CMV-seronegative.

CDR3 protein: CASSGEAGGVSYGYTF. DNA sequence: TGTGCCAGCAGCGGGGAGGCGGGGGGGGTCAGCTATGGCTACACCTTC. The V and J genes are TRBV9 and TRBJ1-2; the best D guess is TRBD1, with 5 bases matching. Trimming takes 3 bases from V and 4 bases from J, and the germline ends sit 19 bases apart. As encoded in the germline V gene, CDR1 is SGDLS while CDR2 is YYNGEE. The CDR3 starts with the cysteine, ends with the phenylalanine, and has 16 residues. Only the CDR3 region is kept as DNA, spanning 48 bases read in frame from base 1.